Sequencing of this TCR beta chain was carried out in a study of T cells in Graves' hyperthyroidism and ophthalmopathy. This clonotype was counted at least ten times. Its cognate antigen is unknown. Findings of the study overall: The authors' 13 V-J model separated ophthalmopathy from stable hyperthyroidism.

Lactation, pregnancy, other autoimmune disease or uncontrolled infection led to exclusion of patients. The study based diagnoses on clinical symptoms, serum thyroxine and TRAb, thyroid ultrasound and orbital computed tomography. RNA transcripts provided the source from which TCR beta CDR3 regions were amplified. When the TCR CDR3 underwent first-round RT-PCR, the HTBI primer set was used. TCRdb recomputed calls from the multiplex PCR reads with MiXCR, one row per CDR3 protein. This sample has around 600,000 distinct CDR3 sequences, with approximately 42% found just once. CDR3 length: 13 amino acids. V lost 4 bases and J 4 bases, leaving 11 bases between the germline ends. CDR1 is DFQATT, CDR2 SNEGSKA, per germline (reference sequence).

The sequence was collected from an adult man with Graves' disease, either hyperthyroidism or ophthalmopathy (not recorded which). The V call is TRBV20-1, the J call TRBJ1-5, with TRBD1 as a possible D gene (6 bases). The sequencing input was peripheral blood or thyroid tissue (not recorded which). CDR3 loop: CSAIQGGNQPQHF. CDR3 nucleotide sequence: TGCAGTGCTATACAGGGAGGAAATCAGCCCCAGCATTTT.